What follows are 3 T cell receptor beta chains derived from one specimen sequenced in a study of cytomegalovirus exposure and HLA in healthy donors. The PCR made use of 60 Vbeta and 13 Jbeta primers. Repertoires were generated with immunoSEQ multiplex PCR, while TCRdb's copy carries only in-frame clones and drops some. The table has some 95,000 clones, approximately 71% seen once. Sequencing was done on a sample of PBMCs. These receptors were taken from a woman between 18 and 29 years old in good health and CMV-seropositive.

This chain joins TRBV28 and TRBJ2-5; tentative D call: TRBD1 (6 bases). Deletions cut 10 bases from V and 2 bases from J, with 14 bases between. This CDR3 comprises 13 residues. CDR1 and CDR2 (germline): MDHEN, SYDVKM. In DNA, the CDR3 is TGTGCCACCCAGGACAGCCGTCAAGAGACCCAGTACTTC. Translated, it gives CATQDSRQETQYF.

This chain connects TRBV7-2 to TRBJ1-4; possibly TRBD1 for D (5 bases). CDR1 and CDR2 from the germline V gene are SGHTA and FQGNSA. The CDR3 sequence is 15 residues long. Trimming left V 3 bases short and J 4 bases short, with 12 bases between. Written as DNA, the CDR3 is TGTGCCAGCAGCTTGGGCGGGGCCCTTAATGAAAAACTGTTTTTT. This sequence encodes CASSLGGALNEKLFF.

A single count supports this clone. The CDR3 region is CASSQVEGSSYEQYF. The CDR3 DNA sequence: TGCGCCAGCAGCCAAGTGGAGGGTAGCTCCTACGAGCAGTACTTC. The chain joins TRBV4-1 to TRBJ2-7; the D gene is possibly TRBD2 (6 bases). V was cut by 1 base and J by 0 bases, with 10 bases left in between. CDR3 size: 15 residues. Germline V gene sequence: CDR1 MGHRA, CDR2 YSYEKL.